A selection of T cell receptor beta chains follows, all from one sample in a study of T cells after yellow fever vaccination. TCRdb fed the 5' RACE reads into MiXCR, producing one record per CDR3 protein. The sample shows around 320,000 distinct CDR3 sequences, 4% to 5.5% of them seen only once. The specimen comprised PBMCs, sampled 15 days after the yellow fever booster vaccination. The source is a man aged 18 to 29 who received the YFV17D yellow fever vaccine. Both conserved end residues are part of each CDR3. A D gene is named only where the DNA matches it firmly. Clone sizes are given selectively: once, few, many, or a class where the clone is expanded.

V	size	D	J	CDR3	DNA
TRBV12-3/TRBV12-4	many	NA	TRBJ2-5	CASTPWAWSQETQYF	TGTGCCAGCACCCCTTGGGCATGGAGCCAAGAGACCCAGTACTTC
TRBV20-1	many	TRBD1	TRBJ1-5	CSASRDRGFGQPQHF	TGCAGTGCTTCCCGGGACAGGGGTTTTGGTCAGCCCCAGCATTTT
TRBV7-8	many	TRBD1	TRBJ2-2	CASSLAIQGTGELFF	TGTGCCAGCAGCTTAGCGATACAGGGGACCGGGGAGCTGTTTTTT
TRBV12-3/TRBV12-4	few	NA	TRBJ1-4	CASSLDSWSGARRNEKLFF	TGTGCCAGCAGTTTAGATAGTTGGTCCGGGGCCAGGCGAAATGAAAAACTGTTTTTT
TRBV6-6	NA	NA	TRBJ1-2	CASSRALRGYTF	TGTGCCAGTTCTCGGGCCCTCCGGGGCTACACCTTC
TRBV7-9	many	TRBD1	TRBJ1-6	CASSMGQLSSYNSPLHF	TGTGCCAGCAGCATGGGACAGCTTAGCTCCTATAATTCACCCCTCCACTTT
TRBV5-6	many	NA	TRBJ1-1	CASSLAPGRWHTEAFF	TGTGCCAGCAGCTTGGCCCCTGGCAGGTGGCACACTGAAGCTTTCTTT
TRBV5-1	many	NA	TRBJ2-3	CASSWIRGVSTDTQYF	TGCGCCAGCAGCTGGATCCGGGGTGTATCCACAGATACGCAGTATTTT
TRBV20-1	NA	NA	TRBJ1-6	CSARDRGRGSPLHF	TGCAGTGCTAGAGATCGGGGGCGGGGTTCACCCCTCCACTTT
TRBV7-2	few	NA	TRBJ1-5	CASSSQGPQPQHF	TGTGCCAGCAGCAGCCAGGGACCTCAGCCCCAGCATTTT
TRBV7-2	many	TRBD1	TRBJ2-3	CATARDRDTDTQYF	TGTGCCACCGCAAGGGACAGGGATACAGATACGCAGTATTTT
TRBV25-1	many	NA	TRBJ2-3	CASSEWSEFTDTQYF	TGTGCCAGCAGTGAGTGGTCAGAGTTCACAGATACGCAGTATTTT
TRBV4-3	many	TRBD1	TRBJ2-7	CASSPRPGQGTHEQYF	TGCGCCAGCAGCCCCCGCCCGGGACAGGGGACTCACGAGCAGTACTTC
TRBV4-1	few	NA	TRBJ2-6	CASSRSGLLSGANVLTF	TGCGCCAGCAGCCGATCGGGCCTCCTCTCTGGGGCCAACGTCCTGACTTTC
TRBV25-1	few	NA	TRBJ1-6	CASSREGGLSPLHF	TGTGCCAGCAGCCGGGAAGGGGGGCTCTCACCCCTCCACTTT
TRBV20-1	NA	TRBD2	TRBJ2-1	CSASRAGRKNEQFF	TGCAGTGCTAGCCGAGCGGGGCGTAAAAATGAGCAGTTCTTC
TRBV12-3/TRBV12-4	many	NA	TRBJ1-5	CASRRSNQPQHF	TGTGCCAGCAGACGGAGCAATCAGCCCCAGCATTTT
TRBV7-2	NA	NA	TRBJ1-1	CASSLETRMNTEAFF	TGTGCCAGCAGCTTAGAGACACGCATGAACACTGAAGCTTTCTTT
TRBV7-8	many	NA	TRBJ2-3	CASSRDATGTQYF	TGTGCCAGCAGCCGGGACGCTACGGGTACGCAGTATTTT
TRBV5-5	NA	TRBD1	TRBJ1-2	CASSFGQGDGYTF	TGTGCCAGCAGCTTTGGACAGGGGGATGGCTACACCTTC
TRBV29-1	many	TRBD2	TRBJ2-7	CSVEGLAGDWDEQYF	TGCAGCGTTGAAGGGCTAGCGGGGGATTGGGACGAGCAGTACTTC
TRBV7-9	many	TRBD1	TRBJ1-2	CASSLGTGANYGYTF	TGTGCCAGCAGCCTGGGGACAGGGGCTAACTATGGCTACACCTTC
TRBV27	NA	NA	TRBJ2-5	CASSFTQLGETQYF	TGTGCCAGCAGTTTTACTCAACTGGGAGAGACCCAGTACTTC
TRBV5-1	few	NA	TRBJ1-2	CASSLAYGDGYTF	TGCGCCAGCAGCTTGGCCTATGGGGATGGCTACACCTTC
TRBV5-1	NA	NA	TRBJ1-1	CASLPGGGSTEAFF	TGCGCCAGCCTCCCCGGGGGAGGGAGCACTGAAGCTTTCTTT
TRBV4-3	NA	NA	TRBJ2-4	CASSQSGRLAKNIQYF	TGCGCCAGCAGCCAGTCGGGACGGCTAGCCAAAAACATTCAGTACTTC
TRBV2	NA	NA	TRBJ1-1	CASSLTDRDTEAFF	TGTGCCAGCAGTTTGACTGATCGGGACACTGAAGCTTTCTTT
TRBV28	few	NA	TRBJ2-1	CASSLPSLSYNEQFF	TGTGCCAGCAGTTTACCCAGTCTCTCCTACAATGAGCAGTTCTTC